A selection of T cell receptor beta chains follows, all from one sample in a study of CD8 T cells in ankylosing spondylitis. TCRdb reprocessed the 5' RACE reads via MiXCR and lists one record per CDR3 protein. The sample lists 200,000 or so distinct CDR3 sequences, about 20% occurring once. Input material: blood, either unsorted or a sorted T cell fraction (not recorded which). All receptors derive from a male donor aged 10-30 years with ankylosing spondylitis or in good health (not recorded which). The CDR3 runs from the conserved cysteine through the conserved F or W. Fields, in order: J gene, D gene, clone size, V gene, CDR3 DNA, CDR3 protein. The D gene is left open where the match is weak. Only part of the rows carry a size: once, few, many, or a class if the clone is expanded.

TRBJ2-3,.,once,TRBV6-6,TGTGCCAGCAGTTACGACACTCGACCAGATACGCAGTATTTT,CASSYDTRPDTQYF
TRBJ2-1,TRBD2,few,TRBV4-1,TGCGCCAGCAGCCCGCTTGAAGCGGGAGTGTCCTACAATGAGCAGTTCTTC,CASSPLEAGVSYNEQFF
TRBJ1-1,.,many,TRBV29-1,TGCAGCGTTGATCGAACGGGGGTCGGGGAAGGTGAAGCTTTCTTT,CSVDRTGVGEGEAFF
TRBJ2-7,TRBD1,many,TRBV19,TGTGCCAGTAGTATCTTCGGACAGGGGGCCAACGAGCAGTACTTC,CASSIFGQGANEQYF
TRBJ2-1,.,many,TRBV18,TGTGCCAGCTCACCGGGCAGGGCTTCCTACAATGAGCAGTTCTTC,CASSPGRASYNEQFF
TRBJ1-6,TRBD1,.,TRBV15,TGTGCCACAGCTTGGGACAGAAATAATTCACCCCTCCACTTT,CATAWDRNNSPLHF
TRBJ2-3,TRBD2,many,TRBV6-2/TRBV6-3,TGTGCCAGCAGTCGACTAGCGCCTAGCACAGATACGCAGTATTTT,CASSRLAPSTDTQYF
TRBJ1-6,.,few,TRBV18,TGTGCCAGCTCACGGGACAAGGGTAATTCACCCCTCCACTTT,CASSRDKGNSPLHF
TRBJ2-5,TRBD2,many,TRBV7-2,TGTGCCAGCAGCTCCCTAGTCGATCTAGCGGGAGGGGAGCTCGGGACCCAGTACTTC,CASSSLVDLAGGELGTQYF
TRBJ2-3,.,.,TRBV15,TGTGCCACCAGCAGAGTTCGGGGGCGGGTAGATACGCAGTATTTT,CATSRVRGRVDTQYF
TRBJ2-1,.,many,TRBV6-5,.,CASSYFSGQGPNEQFF
TRBJ2-3,TRBD2,many,TRBV12-3/TRBV12-4,TGTGCCAGCAGTTTCAGACTAGCGGGAGGAACTAGCACAGATACGCAGTATTTT,CASSFRLAGGTSTDTQYF
TRBJ2-1,.,.,TRBV20-1,TGCAGTGATTTGAGACGAGACTCCAATGAGCAGTTCTTC,CSDLRRDSNEQFF
TRBJ2-1,.,.,TRBV6-2/TRBV6-3,TGTGCCAGCAGTTACGGGACGGGGAGCTCCTACAATGAGCAGTTCTTC,CASSYGTGSSYNEQFF
TRBJ2-7,.,.,TRBV20-1,TGCAGTGCTAGGAGCGGTTCCTACGAGCAGTACTTC,CSARSGSYEQYF
TRBJ2-1,.,many,TRBV7-8,TGTGCCAGCAGCTTAGAATTGGCGGCTCTTAATGAGCAGTTCTTC,CASSLELAALNEQFF
TRBJ2-7,.,.,TRBV29-1,TGCAGCGTTGTCTCTAGCGTGGGCTACGAGCAGTACTTC,CSVVSSVGYEQYF
TRBJ1-6,.,once,TRBV4-1,TGCGCCAGCAGCCAAGAGTGGGGTTCAGCTATAGATTCACCCCTCCACTTT,CASSQEWGSAIDSPLHF
TRBJ2-1,.,.,TRBV27,TGTGCCAGCCTCACCCGGGACGGAGCCTACAATGAGCAGTTCTTC,CASLTRDGAYNEQFF
TRBJ2-7,TRBD2,.,TRBV29-1,TGCAGCGTCCGAGAGGGACTAGCGGCCTACGAGCAGTACTTC,CSVREGLAAYEQYF